This T cell receptor beta chain is drawn from a study of blood T cells in healthy people across ages. General study results and limits: A strong correlation was found between TCR beta diversity and the percentage of naive T cells.

The V gene lost 0 bases and the J gene lost 6 bases, with 8 bases spanning the gap. The CDR3 sequence is 13 residues long. From germline, CDR1 is SGHRS and CDR2 YFSETQ. The use of a sample-barcoded 5' primer and a J-beta primer mix characterized a second PCR of roughly 6 to 11 cycles. TCRdb used MiXCR to reprocess the 5' RACE reads, holding one entry per CDR3 protein. Among 550,000 to 700,000 distinct CDR3 sequences listed, roughly 29% were seen once. Comments on this clonotype: Its cognate antigen is unknown.

The sequencing sample was made of blood. The chain uses TRBV5-1 and TRBJ2-3; perhaps TRBD1 as D (6 bases). The clonotype was recovered from a woman aged 70-85 years in good health. CDR3 residues: CASSLAQGDTQYF. DNA of the CDR3: TGCGCCAGCAGCTTGGCCCAGGGGGATACGCAGTATTTT.